This T cell receptor (beta chain) was sequenced during a study of cytomegalovirus exposure and HLA in healthy donors. Findings and caveats of the study: A previous analysis found most TCR beta V segments productive roughly 87% or roughly 30% of the time.

PCR involved 60 Vbeta and 13 Jbeta primers. Measured with immunoSEQ multiplex PCR; TCRdb has only the in-frame clones, and not every one. The sample contains about 98,000 clones, about 81% of which appear only once. Germline lookup yields CDR1 SGDLS and CDR2 YYNGEE. Trimming cost V 0 bases and J 5 bases; bases outside gene matches: 6. This CDR3 has 15 amino acids. Regarding this clone: Antigen: not known.

Sequencing was done on a sample of PBMCs. The receptor's source is a man between 18 and 35 years old in good health and CMV-seropositive. The chain links TRBV9 to TRBJ2-7; the match to TRBD2 covers 9 bases. Written as DNA, the CDR3 is TGTGCCAGCAGCGTAGGTCGCGGGGGGGTCCACGAGCAGTACTTC. Its translation: CASSVGRGGVHEQYF.